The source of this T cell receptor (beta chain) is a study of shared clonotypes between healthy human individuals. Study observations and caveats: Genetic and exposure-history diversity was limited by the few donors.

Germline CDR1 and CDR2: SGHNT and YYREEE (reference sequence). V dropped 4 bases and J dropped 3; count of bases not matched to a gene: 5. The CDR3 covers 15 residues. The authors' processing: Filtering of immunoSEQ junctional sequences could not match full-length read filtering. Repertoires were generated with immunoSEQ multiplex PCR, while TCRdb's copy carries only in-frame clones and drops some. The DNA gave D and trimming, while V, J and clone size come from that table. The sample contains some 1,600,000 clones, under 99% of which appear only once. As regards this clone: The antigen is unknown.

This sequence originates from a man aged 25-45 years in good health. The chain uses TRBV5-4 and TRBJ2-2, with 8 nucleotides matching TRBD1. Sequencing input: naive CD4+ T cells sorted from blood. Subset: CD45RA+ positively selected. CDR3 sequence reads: CASSPGGQDTGELFF. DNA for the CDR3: TGTGCCAGCAGCCCTGGGGGACAGGACACCGGGGAGCTGTTTTTT.